The 22 T cell receptor beta chains below were found in one sample sequenced in a study of control samples from healthy donors and cancer patients. Sequenced by immunoSEQ multiplex PCR; TCRdb stores in-frame clones only, minus some. This sample carries tens of thousands of clones, less than 90% of them seen once, and the ten largest clones take over 3.5%. Material: blood. Receptors were obtained from a woman aged 45-60 years in good health.

The sample holds one count of this clone. The same CDR3 is also encoded by other DNA sequences in this sample. The rearrangement joins TRBV18 to TRBJ2-5; D is undetermined. V was trimmed by 2 bases and J by 3 bases, leaving 1 base between them. Germline values: CDR1 KGHSH, CDR2 LQKENI. The CDR3 covers 11 residues. The CDR3 sequence is CASSPEETQYF. The DNA for the CDR3 is TGTGCCAGCTCACCAGAAGAGACCCAGTACTTC. Full variable domain (rest looked up from reference TRBV18 and TRBJ2-5): NAGVMQNPRHLVRRRGQEARLRCSPMKGHSHVYWYRQLPEEGLKFMVYLQKENIIDESGMPKERFSAEFPKEGPSILRIQQVVRGDSAAYFCASSPEETQYFGPGTRLLVL.

This rearrangement joins TRBV5-6 to TRBJ2-3, with TRBD2 matching over 12 bases. The CDR3 is made up of 19 amino acids. The V and J ends lost 4 bases and 2 bases, in that order; junction bases with no gene match: 14. Germline values: CDR1 SGHDT, CDR2 YYEEEE. CDR3 coding DNA: TGTGCCAGCAGCCCCCTGACTAGCGGGAGAAGCATCGTCACAGATACGCAGTATTTT. It yields the protein CASSPLTSGRSIVTDTQYF.

The chain uses TRBV18 and TRBJ1-2; D uncertain. Deletions cut 3 bases from V and 2 bases from J, with 4 bases between. The CDR3 is 12 residues long. CDR1 KGHSH and CDR2 LQKENI come from the germline V gene. The CDR3 spells CASSPSNYGYTF. The CDR3 DNA reads TGTGCCAGCTCACCCAGCAACTATGGCTACACCTTC.

The V call is TRBV7-9, the J call TRBJ1-1; 9 bases match TRBD1. J was trimmed by 5 bases and V by 0 bases; bases with no gene match: 1. Germline lookup yields CDR1 SEHNR and CDR2 FQNEAQ (reference sequence). This CDR3 comprises 14 residues. CDR3 protein: CASSLATGGTEAFF. The DNA for the CDR3 is TGTGCCAGCAGCTTAGCGACAGGGGGGACTGAAGCTTTCTTT.

This sequence joins TRBV5-5 and TRBJ1-2; 7 bases align to TRBD1. J gave up 6 bases and V 0 bases, and 11 bases lay outside the gene matches. This CDR3 region has 16 residues. The V gene's germline CDR1 is SGHKS and CDR2 YYEKEE (reference sequence). The CDR3 DNA follows: TGTGCCAGCAGCTTGGTAATCGGAGGGGGCTCAAATGGCTACACCTTC. Protein sequence: CASSLVIGGGSNGYTF.

The CDR3 nucleotides read TGTGCCAGCAGCGGCCGGACAGGCTCCTACGAGCAGTACTTC. Residues: CASSGRTGSYEQYF. The chain employs TRBV9 and TRBJ2-7; 7 nucleotides line up with TRBD1. This CDR3 is built from 14 residues. V was pared by 3 bases and J by 0 bases, with 3 bases of the junction left unmatched. Germline CDR1 SGDLS, CDR2 YYNGEE.

V gene TRBV6-5 combines with J gene TRBJ1-4, with D possibly TRBD1 on 5 matching bases. In germline, CDR1 is MNHEY, CDR2 SVGAGI. The V and J ends lost 2 bases and 3 bases respectively, with 7 bases between them. The CDR3 runs 14 residues. The CDR3 region has the DNA TGTGCCAGCAGTTACGGGGCCCCTAATGAAAAACTGTTTTTT. It encodes CASSYGAPNEKLFF.

The chain has TRBV5-1 and TRBJ2-3; 11 bases map to TRBD1. The CDR3 runs to 15 residues. V trimming: 2 bases; J trimming: 4 bases; junction bases outside the gene matches: 3. From germline, CDR1 is SGHRS and CDR2 YFSETQ. Written as DNA, the CDR3 is TGCGCCAGCAGCTTTTCGGGACAGGGGGCAGATACGCAGTATTTT. As protein: CASSFSGQGADTQYF. Looking up the rest from reference TRBV5-1 and TRBJ2-3 gives the full variable domain: KAGVTQTPRYLIKTRGQQVTLSCSPISGHRSVSWYQQTPGQGLQFLFEYFSETQRNKGNFPGRFSGRQFSNSRSEMNVSTLELGDSALYLCASSFSGQGADTQYFGPGTRLTVL.

The chain carries TRBV6-6 and TRBJ1-5; maybe TRBD1 (5 bases). Trimming left V 0 bases short and J 4 bases short, with 7 bases between. Per germline, CDR1 MNHNY and CDR2 SVGAGI (reference sequence). The CDR3 extends over 14 amino acids. The CDR3 here is CASSYSWGNQPQHF. The CDR3, as DNA: TGTGCCAGCAGTTACTCGTGGGGGAATCAGCCCCAGCATTTT.

V is TRBV19 and J is TRBJ1-4; 9 nucleotides agree with TRBD1. The CDR3 is made up of 14 amino acids. The germline gives CDR1 LNHDA, CDR2 SQIVND (reference sequence). V shed 6 bases and J 8 bases; nucleotides not matched to a gene: 7. CDR3: CASRIQGAFEKLFF. CDR3 coding DNA: TGTGCCAGTAGGATACAGGGGGCGTTCGAAAAACTGTTTTTT.

The V gene is TRBV18, the J gene TRBJ2-1; the match to TRBD1 covers 7 bases. Germline CDR1 is KGHSH and CDR2 is LQKENI. This CDR3 has 16 residues. The V segment lost 5 bases and the J segment 3 bases; nucleotides outside the gene matches: 10. CDR3: CASSDLDRWYYNEQFF. CDR3 sequence (DNA): TGTGCCAGCTCAGACCTGGACAGGTGGTACTACAATGAGCAGTTCTTC.

The chain uses TRBV5-1 and TRBJ2-3, with 8 nucleotides matching TRBD2. Trimming took 1 base from V and 0 from J; bases not matched to a gene: 4. The CDR3 is 16 residues long. Germline V gene sequence: CDR1 SGHRS, CDR2 YFSETQ. The CDR3 here is CASSLTTSASTDTQYF. In DNA, the CDR3 is TGCGCCAGCAGCTTGACGACTAGCGCCAGCACAGATACGCAGTATTTT. Drawing the rest from reference TRBV5-1 and TRBJ2-3, the complete variable domain is KAGVTQTPRYLIKTRGQQVTLSCSPISGHRSVSWYQQTPGQGLQFLFEYFSETQRNKGNFPGRFSGRQFSNSRSEMNVSTLELGDSALYLCASSLTTSASTDTQYFGPGTRLTVL.

The CDR3 region has the DNA TGTGCCAGCTCACCCTTGGGGGTCGGGGATACGCAGTATTTT. Protein sequence: CASSPLGVGDTQYF. The rearrangement joins TRBV18 to TRBJ2-3; D could derive from TRBD1 or TRBD2 (5 bases each). The germline gives CDR1 KGHSH, CDR2 LQKENI. This CDR3 is 14 amino acids long. Between the trimmed V and J ends, which lost 3 bases and 6 bases, there was a span of 13 bases. Looking up the rest from reference TRBV18 and TRBJ2-3 gives the full variable domain: NAGVMQNPRHLVRRRGQEARLRCSPMKGHSHVYWYRQLPEEGLKFMVYLQKENIIDESGMPKERFSAEFPKEGPSILRIQQVVRGDSAAYFCASSPLGVGDTQYFGPGTRLTVL.

V is TRBV7-8 and J is TRBJ1-1; D unresolved. V was clipped by 2 bases and J by 5 bases, with 12 bases between them. The CDR3 contains 14 residues. The germline V gene has CDR1 SGHVS and CDR2 FQNEAQ. The CDR3 DNA sequence: TGTGCCAGCAGCTTAACGGCGCGGCGGACTGAAGCTTTCTTT. Protein: CASSLTARRTEAFF.

CDR3 region: CASSAVDGEAREQYF. The CDR3, as DNA: TGCGCCAGCAGCGCAGTGGACGGTGAGGCTCGGGAGCAGTACTTC. This chain uses TRBV5-1 with TRBJ2-7; D gene uncertain. The CDR3 sequence is 15 residues long. Per the germline V gene, CDR1 is SGHRS and CDR2 is YFSETQ. V lost 4 bases and J lost 7, with 21 bases in between. Variable domain in full (rest from reference TRBV5-1 and TRBJ2-7): KAGVTQTPRYLIKTRGQQVTLSCSPISGHRSVSWYQQTPGQGLQFLFEYFSETQRNKGNFPGRFSGRQFSNSRSEMNVSTLELGDSALYLCASSAVDGEAREQYFGPGTRLTVT.

The gene calls are TRBV28 and TRBJ2-1; D remains ambiguous. The germline gives CDR1 MDHEN, CDR2 SYDVKM. The length of the CDR3 is 15 residues. Trimming took 3 bases from V and 10 from J, leaving 19 bases between them. The CDR3 DNA reads as TGTGCCAGCAGTTTGGTTGGGTGGATGGGGAAAGAGCAGTTCTTC. Its translation: CASSLVGWMGKEQFF.

The V gene is TRBV2, the J gene TRBJ2-7, with 9 positions matching TRBD1. Unmatched junction bases numbered 10, after V lost 7 bases and J lost 3 bases. Germline CDR1 SNHLY, CDR2 FYNNEI. This CDR3 is built from 15 residues. The CDR3 loop reads CASTFGDRVDYEQYF. DNA for the CDR3: TGTGCCAGCACCTTCGGGGACAGGGTCGACTACGAGCAGTACTTC.

This chain uses TRBV14 with TRBJ1-2, with D perhaps matching TRBD1 (5 bases). V shed 0 bases and J shed 7 bases, with 18 bases lying between them. This CDR3 region has 16 residues. Germline CDR1 and CDR2: SGHDN and FVKESK. CDR3 sequence: CASSQDITGGNPGYTF. CDR3 sequence (DNA): TGTGCCAGCAGCCAAGATATCACAGGAGGAAATCCTGGCTACACCTTC.

The rearrangement uses TRBV28 and TRBJ2-2; no definite D call. The CDR3 sequence is 12 residues long. Deletions cut 2 bases from V and 7 bases from J, with 5 bases between. From germline, CDR1 is MDHEN and CDR2 SYDVKM. Here the CDR3 DNA reads TGTGCCAGCAGTTTACTCTACGGGGAGCTGTTTTTT. Residues: CASSLLYGELFF.

V is TRBV19 and J is TRBJ2-3, with D possibly matching TRBD2 (6 bases). Germline CDR1 reads LNHDA; CDR2 reads SQIVND (reference sequence). The CDR3 has 16 residues. The V gene lost 6 bases and the J gene lost 0 bases, with 16 bases spanning the gap. CDR3 bases: TGTGCCAGTAGCTCCAAACGGGGGACTAGCACAGATACGCAGTATTTT. Translated, it gives CASSSKRGTSTDTQYF.

The rearrangement joins TRBV3-1 (or the pseudogene TRBV3-2) to TRBJ2-1; 8 bases match TRBD2. CDR1 LGHDT and CDR2 YNNKEL come from the germline V gene (reference sequence). The CDR3 extends over 15 amino acids. J gave up 4 bases and V 5 bases, and 7 bases lay outside the gene matches. CDR3 bases: TGTGCCAGCAGCGCTCTAGCGGGTTTTTACAATGAGCAGTTCTTC. It translates to CASSALAGFYNEQFF.

The V and J genes are TRBV28 and TRBJ1-2, with 8 nucleotides matching TRBD1. Per the germline V gene, CDR1 is MDHEN and CDR2 is SYDVKM. The CDR3 consists of 14 residues. Trimming took 7 bases from V and 1 from J; bases not matched to a gene: 5. The CDR3 loop reads CASTWTGLNYGYTF. DNA of the CDR3: TGTGCCAGCACATGGACAGGGCTTAACTATGGCTACACCTTC.